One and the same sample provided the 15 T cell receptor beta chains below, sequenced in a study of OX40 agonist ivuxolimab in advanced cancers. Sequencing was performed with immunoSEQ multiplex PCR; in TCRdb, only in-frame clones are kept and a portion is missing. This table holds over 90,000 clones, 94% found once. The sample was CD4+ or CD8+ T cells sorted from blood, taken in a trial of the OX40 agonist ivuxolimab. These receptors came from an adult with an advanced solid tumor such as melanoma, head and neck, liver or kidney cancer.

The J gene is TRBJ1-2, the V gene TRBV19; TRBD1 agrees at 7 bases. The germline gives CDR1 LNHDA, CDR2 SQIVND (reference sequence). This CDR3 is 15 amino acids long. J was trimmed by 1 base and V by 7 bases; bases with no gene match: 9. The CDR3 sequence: CASTHRAGGNYGYTF. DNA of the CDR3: TGTGCCAGTACCCACCGGGCAGGGGGTAACTATGGCTACACCTTC.

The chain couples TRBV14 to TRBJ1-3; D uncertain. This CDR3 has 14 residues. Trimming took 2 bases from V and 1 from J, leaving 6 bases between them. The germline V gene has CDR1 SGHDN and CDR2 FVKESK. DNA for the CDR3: TGTGCCAGCAGCCAACAACCGTCTGGAAACACCATATATTTT. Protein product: CASSQQPSGNTIYF.

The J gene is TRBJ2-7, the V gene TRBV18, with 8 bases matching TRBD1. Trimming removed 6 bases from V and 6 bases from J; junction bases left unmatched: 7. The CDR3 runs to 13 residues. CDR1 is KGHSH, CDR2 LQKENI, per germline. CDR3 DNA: TGTGCCAGCTCCCTAGGACAGGGTTCCGAGCAGTACTTC. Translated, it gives CASSLGQGSEQYF.

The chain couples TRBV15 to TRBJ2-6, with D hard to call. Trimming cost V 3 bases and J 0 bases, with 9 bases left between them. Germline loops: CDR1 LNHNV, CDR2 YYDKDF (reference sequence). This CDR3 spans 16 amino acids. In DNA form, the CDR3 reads TGTGCCACCAGCAGTCCGGAGATCTCTGGGGCCAACGTCCTGACTTTC. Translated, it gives CATSSPEISGANVLTF.

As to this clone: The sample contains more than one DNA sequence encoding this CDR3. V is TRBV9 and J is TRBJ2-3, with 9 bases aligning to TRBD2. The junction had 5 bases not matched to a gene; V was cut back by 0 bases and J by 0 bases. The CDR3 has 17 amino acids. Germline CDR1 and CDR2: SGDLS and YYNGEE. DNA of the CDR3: TGTGCCAGCAGCGTAGGGGCTAGCGGGGCTAGCACAGATACGCAGTATTTT. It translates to CASSVGASGASTDTQYF.

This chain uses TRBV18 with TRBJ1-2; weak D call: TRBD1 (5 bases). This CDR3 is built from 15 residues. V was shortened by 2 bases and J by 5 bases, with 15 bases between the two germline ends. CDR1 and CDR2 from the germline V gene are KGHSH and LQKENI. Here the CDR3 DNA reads TGTGCCAGCTCACCAACGTCGGGGGAGGGGTATGGCTACACCTTC. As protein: CASSPTSGEGYGYTF. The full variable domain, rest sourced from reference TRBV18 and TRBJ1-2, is NAGVMQNPRHLVRRRGQEARLRCSPMKGHSHVYWYRQLPEEGLKFMVYLQKENIIDESGMPKERFSAEFPKEGPSILRIQQVVRGDSAAYFCASSPTSGEGYGYTFGSGTRLTVV.

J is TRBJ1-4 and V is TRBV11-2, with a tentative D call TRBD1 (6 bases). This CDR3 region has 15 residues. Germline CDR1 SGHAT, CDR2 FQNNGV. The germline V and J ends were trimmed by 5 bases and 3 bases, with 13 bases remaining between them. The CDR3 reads CASSGGWGPNEKLFF. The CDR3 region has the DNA TGTGCCAGCAGCGGCGGTTGGGGGCCTAATGAAAAACTGTTTTTT. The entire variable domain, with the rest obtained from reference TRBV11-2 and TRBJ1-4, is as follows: EAGVAQSPRYKIIEKRQSVAFWCNPISGHATLYWYQQILGQGPKLLIQFQNNGVVDDSQLPKDRFSAERLKGVDSTLKIQPAKLEDSAVYLCASSGGWGPNEKLFFGSGTQLSVL.

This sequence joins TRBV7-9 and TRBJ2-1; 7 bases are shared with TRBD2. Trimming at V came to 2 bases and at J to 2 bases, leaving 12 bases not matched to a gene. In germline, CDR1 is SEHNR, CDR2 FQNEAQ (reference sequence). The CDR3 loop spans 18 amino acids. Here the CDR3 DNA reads TGTGCCAGCAGCTTAAGGGCCCTAGCGGAACCCCCCTACAATGAGCAGTTCTTC. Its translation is CASSLRALAEPPYNEQFF.

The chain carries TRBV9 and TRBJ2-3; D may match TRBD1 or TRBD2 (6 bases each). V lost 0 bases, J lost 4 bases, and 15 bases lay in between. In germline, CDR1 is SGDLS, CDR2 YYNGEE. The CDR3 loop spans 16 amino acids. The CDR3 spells CASSVGLLRGPDTQYF. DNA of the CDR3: TGTGCCAGCAGCGTAGGACTCTTACGGGGGCCAGATACGCAGTATTTT.

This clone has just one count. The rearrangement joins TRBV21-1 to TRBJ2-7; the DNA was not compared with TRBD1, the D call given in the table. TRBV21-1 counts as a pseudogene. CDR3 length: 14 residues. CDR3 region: CASSPGQGGYEQYF. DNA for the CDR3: TGTGCCAGCAGCCCAGGACAAGGGGGATACGAGCAGTACTTC.

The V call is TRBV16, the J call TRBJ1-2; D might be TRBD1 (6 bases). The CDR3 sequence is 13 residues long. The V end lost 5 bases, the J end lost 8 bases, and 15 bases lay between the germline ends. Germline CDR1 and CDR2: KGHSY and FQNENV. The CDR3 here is CASSNSGGFGYTF. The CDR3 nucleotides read TGTGCCAGCAGCAACTCCGGGGGCTTCGGCTACACCTTC.

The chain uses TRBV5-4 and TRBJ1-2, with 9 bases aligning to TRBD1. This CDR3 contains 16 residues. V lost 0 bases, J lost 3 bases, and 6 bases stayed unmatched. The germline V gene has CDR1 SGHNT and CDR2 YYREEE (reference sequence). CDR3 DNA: TGTGCCAGCAGCTTGGTTGACAGGGGGAGTGACTATGGCTACACCTTC. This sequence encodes CASSLVDRGSDYGYTF.

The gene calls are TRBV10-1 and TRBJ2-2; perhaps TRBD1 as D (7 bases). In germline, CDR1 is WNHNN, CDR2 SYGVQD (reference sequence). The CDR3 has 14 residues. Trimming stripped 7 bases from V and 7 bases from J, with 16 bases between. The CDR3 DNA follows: TGCGCCAGCACCCGAGGAGGGGGCAGCGGGGAGCTGTTTTTT. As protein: CASTRGGGSGELFF.

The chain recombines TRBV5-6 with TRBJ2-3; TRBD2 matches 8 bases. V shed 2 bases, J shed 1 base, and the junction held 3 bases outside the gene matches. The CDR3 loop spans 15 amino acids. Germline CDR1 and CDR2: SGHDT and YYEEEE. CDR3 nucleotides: TGTGCCAGCAGCTTTGGACTAGCTCGCACAGATACGCAGTATTTT. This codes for CASSFGLARTDTQYF.

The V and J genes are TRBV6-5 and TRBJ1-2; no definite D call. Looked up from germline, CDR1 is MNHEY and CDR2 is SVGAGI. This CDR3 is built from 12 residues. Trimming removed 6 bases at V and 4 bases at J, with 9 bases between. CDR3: CASRDRPYGYTF. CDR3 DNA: TGTGCCAGCAGAGACCGACCCTATGGCTACACCTTC.